This TCR beta chain originates from a study of blood T cell repertoires in COVID-19. Study summary: Some COVID-19 samples were acute and others convalescent; all came from the United States, Italy and Spain. PBMCs, B-cell-depleted T cells, or T cells provided the cDNA or gDNA that made up the material.

Seattle patient enrollment occurred during active infection, with longitudinal follow-up thereafter. This CDR3 has 15 amino acids. With V trimmed by 6 bases and J by 0 bases, 7 bases remained unmatched. CDR1 is MNHEY, CDR2 SMNVEV, per germline (reference sequence). In the authors' methods: Amplification of reference gene primers was used by the study to estimate nucleated cell counts. Data came from immunoSEQ multiplex PCR; TCRdb stores just in-frame clones and leaves some out. V and J calls and clone size are those listed in that table; D and trimming were worked out from the DNA. In the table there are 200,000 to 250,000 clones, 80% to 85% of which are singletons.

The rearrangement joins TRBV27 to TRBJ1-1; 7 positions match TRBD1. The sample comprised peripheral blood. The TCR was taken from a woman older than 75 with COVID-19, enrolled during active disease. The CDR3 loop is CASRVDRLVNTEAFF. Here the CDR3 DNA reads TGTGCCAGCAGGGTGGACAGGCTGGTGAACACTGAAGCTTTCTTT.